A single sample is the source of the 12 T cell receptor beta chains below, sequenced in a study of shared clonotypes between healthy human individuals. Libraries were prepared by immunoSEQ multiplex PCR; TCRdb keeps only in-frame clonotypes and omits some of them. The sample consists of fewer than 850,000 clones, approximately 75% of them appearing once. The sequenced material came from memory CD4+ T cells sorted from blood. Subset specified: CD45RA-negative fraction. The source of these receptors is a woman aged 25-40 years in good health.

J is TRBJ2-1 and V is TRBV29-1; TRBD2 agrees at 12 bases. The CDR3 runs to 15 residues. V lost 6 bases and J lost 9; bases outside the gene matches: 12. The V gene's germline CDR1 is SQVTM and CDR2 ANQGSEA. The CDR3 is CSVAKTSGRVGEQFF. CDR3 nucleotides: TGCAGCGTCGCCAAGACTAGCGGGAGAGTGGGTGAGCAGTTCTTC.

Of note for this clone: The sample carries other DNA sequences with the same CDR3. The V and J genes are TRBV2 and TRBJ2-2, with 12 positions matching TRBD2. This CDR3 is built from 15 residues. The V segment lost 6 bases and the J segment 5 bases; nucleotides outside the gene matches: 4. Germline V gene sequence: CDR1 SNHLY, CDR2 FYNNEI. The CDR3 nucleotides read TGTGCCAGCAGACTAGCGGGAGGTGGTACCGGGGAGCTGTTTTTT. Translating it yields CASRLAGGGTGELFF.

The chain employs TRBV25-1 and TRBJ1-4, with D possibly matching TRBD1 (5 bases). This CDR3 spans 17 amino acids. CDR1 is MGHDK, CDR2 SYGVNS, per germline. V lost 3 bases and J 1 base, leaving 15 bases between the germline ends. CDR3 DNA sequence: TGTGCCAGCAGTGACTCAGGGACGGGGATAACTAATGAAAAACTGTTTTTT. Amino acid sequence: CASSDSGTGITNEKLFF.

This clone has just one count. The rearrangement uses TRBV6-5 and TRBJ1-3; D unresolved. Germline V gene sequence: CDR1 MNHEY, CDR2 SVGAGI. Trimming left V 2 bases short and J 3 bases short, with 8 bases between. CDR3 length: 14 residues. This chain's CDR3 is CASSYGRVGNTIYF. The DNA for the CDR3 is TGTGCCAGCAGTTACGGAAGGGTTGGAAACACCATATATTTT.

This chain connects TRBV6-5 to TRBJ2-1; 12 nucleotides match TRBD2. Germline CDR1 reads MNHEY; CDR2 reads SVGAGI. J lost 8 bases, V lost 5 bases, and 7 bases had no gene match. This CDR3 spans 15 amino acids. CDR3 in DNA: TGTGCCAGCAGTCCTACTAGCGGGAGGAAGGATGAGCAGTTCTTC. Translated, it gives CASSPTSGRKDEQFF.

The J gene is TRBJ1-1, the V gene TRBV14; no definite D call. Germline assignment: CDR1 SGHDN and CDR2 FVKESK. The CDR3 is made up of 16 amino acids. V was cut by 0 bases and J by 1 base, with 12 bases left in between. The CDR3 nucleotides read TGTGCCAGCAGCCAAGAAGGATACAGACCGAACACTGAAGCTTTCTTT. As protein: CASSQEGYRPNTEAFF.

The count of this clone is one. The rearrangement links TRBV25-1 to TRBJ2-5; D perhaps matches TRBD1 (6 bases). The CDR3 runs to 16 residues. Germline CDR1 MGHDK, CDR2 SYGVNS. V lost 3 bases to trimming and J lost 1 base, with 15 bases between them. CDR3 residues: CASSDHSQGTQETQYF. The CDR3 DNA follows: TGTGCCAGCAGTGACCATTCACAGGGAACCCAAGAGACCCAGTACTTC.

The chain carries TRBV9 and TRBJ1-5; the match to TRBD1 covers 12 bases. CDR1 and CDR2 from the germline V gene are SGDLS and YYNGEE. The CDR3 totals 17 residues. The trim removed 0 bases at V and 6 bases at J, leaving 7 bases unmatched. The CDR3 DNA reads TGTGCCAGCAGCGTAGGGGACAGGGGGCCCTCGAGTCAGCCCCAGCATTTT. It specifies CASSVGDRGPSSQPQHF.

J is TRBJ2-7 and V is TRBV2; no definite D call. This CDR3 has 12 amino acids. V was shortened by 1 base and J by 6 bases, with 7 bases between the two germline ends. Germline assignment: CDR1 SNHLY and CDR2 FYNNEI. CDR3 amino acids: CASSEGPGEQYF. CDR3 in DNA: TGTGCCAGCAGTGAAGGGCCCGGCGAGCAGTACTTC.

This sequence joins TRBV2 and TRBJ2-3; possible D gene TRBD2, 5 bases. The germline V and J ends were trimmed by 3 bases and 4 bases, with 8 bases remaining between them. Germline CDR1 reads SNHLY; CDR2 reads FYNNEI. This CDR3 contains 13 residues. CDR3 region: CASSDLLADTQYF. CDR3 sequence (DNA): TGTGCCAGCAGTGACTTACTAGCAGATACGCAGTATTTT.

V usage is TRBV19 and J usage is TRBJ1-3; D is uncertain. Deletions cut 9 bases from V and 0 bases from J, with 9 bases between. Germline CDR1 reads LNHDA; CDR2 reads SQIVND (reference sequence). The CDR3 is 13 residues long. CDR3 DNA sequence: TGTGCCAGCGGACCTCACTCTGGAAACACCATATATTTT. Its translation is CASGPHSGNTIYF.

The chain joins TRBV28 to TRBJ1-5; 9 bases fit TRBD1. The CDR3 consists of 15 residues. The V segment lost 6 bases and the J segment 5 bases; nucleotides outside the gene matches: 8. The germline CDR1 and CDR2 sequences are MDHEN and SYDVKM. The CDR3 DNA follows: TGTGCCAGCAGCCCTCCTACAGGGGGCCATCAGCCCCAGCATTTT. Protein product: CASSPPTGGHQPQHF.